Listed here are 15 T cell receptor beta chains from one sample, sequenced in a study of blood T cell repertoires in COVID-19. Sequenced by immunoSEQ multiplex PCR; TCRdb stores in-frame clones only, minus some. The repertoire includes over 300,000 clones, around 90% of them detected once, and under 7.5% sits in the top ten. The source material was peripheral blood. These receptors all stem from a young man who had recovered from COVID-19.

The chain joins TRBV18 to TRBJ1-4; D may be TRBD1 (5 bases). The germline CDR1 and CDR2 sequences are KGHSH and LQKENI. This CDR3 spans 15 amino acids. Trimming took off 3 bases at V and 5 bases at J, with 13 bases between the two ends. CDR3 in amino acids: CASSPPWTRNEKLFF. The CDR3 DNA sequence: TGTGCCAGCTCACCGCCCTGGACAAGAAATGAAAAACTGTTTTTT. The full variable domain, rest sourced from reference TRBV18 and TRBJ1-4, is NAGVMQNPRHLVRRRGQEARLRCSPMKGHSHVYWYRQLPEEGLKFMVYLQKENIIDESGMPKERFSAEFPKEGPSILRIQQVVRGDSAAYFCASSPPWTRNEKLFFGSGTQLSVL.

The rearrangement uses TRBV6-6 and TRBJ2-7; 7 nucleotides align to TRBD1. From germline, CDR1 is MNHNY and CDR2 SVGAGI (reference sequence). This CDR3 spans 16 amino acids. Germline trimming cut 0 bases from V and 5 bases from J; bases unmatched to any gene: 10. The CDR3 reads CASSYSYGTARNEQYF. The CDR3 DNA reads TGTGCCAGCAGTTACTCGTATGGGACAGCGCGCAACGAGCAGTACTTC.

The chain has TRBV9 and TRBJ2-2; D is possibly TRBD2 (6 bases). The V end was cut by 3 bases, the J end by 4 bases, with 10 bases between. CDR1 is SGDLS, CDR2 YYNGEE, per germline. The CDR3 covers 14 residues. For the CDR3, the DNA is TGTGCCAGCAGCGGGGACTTACTCACCGGGGAGCTGTTTTTT. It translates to CASSGDLLTGELFF.

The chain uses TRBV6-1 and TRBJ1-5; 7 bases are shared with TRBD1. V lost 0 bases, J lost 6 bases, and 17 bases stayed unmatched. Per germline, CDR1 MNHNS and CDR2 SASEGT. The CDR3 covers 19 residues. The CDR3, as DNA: TGTGCCAGCAGTGAAGCAGGGGGCCGGGGCAGCTTTCTGGCTCAGCCCCAGCATTTT. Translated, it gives CASSEAGGRGSFLAQPQHF.

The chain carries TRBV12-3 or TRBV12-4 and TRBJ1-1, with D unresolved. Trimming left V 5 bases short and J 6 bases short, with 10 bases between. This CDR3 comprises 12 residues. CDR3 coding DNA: TGTGCCAGCAGTGATGGGCAGGCTGAAGCTTTCTTT. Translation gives CASSDGQAEAFF.

DNA of the CDR3: TGTGCCAGCAGTTCTACCCGTAGCGGGAGCTCCTACGAGCAGTACTTC. It translates to CASSSTRSGSSYEQYF. J is TRBJ2-7 and V is TRBV7-6; 9 nucleotides match TRBD2. Trimming cost V 6 bases and J 0 bases; bases outside gene matches: 9. Per the germline V gene, CDR1 is SGHVS and CDR2 is FNYEAQ. The CDR3 has 16 amino acids.

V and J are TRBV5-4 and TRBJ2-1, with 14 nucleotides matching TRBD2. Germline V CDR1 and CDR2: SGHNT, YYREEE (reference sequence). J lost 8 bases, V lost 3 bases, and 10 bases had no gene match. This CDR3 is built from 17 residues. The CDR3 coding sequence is TGTGCCAGCAGCTCCCTCTCGACTAGCGGGGGGGCCGATGAGCAGTTCTTC. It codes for CASSSLSTSGGADEQFF.

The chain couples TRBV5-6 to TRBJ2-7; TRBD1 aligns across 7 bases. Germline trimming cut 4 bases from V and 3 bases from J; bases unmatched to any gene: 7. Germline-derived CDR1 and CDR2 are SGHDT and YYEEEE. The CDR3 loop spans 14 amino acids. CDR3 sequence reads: CASSPDRLLYEQYF. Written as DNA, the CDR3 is TGTGCCAGCAGCCCGGACAGGCTCCTCTACGAGCAGTACTTC.

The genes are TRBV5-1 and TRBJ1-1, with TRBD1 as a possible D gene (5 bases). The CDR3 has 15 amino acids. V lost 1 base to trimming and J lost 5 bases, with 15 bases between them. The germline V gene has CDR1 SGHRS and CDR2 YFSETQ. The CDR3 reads CASSLNPGQGTEAFF. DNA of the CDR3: TGCGCCAGCAGCTTGAATCCAGGGCAAGGGACTGAAGCTTTCTTT.

The CDR3: CASSQGEVAGNTIYF. The CDR3 coding sequence is TGTGCCAGCAGCCAAGGAGAGGTAGCGGGAAACACCATATATTTT. The chain carries TRBV3-1 (or the pseudogene TRBV3-2) and TRBJ1-3, with unresolved D. Germline assignment: CDR1 LGHDT and CDR2 YNNKEL (reference sequence). The CDR3 is 15 residues long. The V gene lost 1 base and the J gene lost 4 bases, with 11 bases spanning the gap.

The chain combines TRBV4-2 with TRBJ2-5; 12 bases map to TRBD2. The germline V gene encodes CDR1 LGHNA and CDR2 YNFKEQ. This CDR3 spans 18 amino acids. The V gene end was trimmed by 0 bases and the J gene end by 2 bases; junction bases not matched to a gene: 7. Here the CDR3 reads CASSQEETSGGFQETQYF. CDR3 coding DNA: TGTGCCAGCAGCCAAGAAGAGACTAGCGGGGGATTTCAAGAGACCCAGTACTTC.

The DNA for the CDR3 is TGTGCCAGCAGTGAACGTGCGGGACTAGCGGTATACAATGAGCAGTTCTTC. Encoded protein: CASSERAGLAVYNEQFF. This sequence joins TRBV6-1 and TRBJ2-1, with 11 bases lining up with TRBD2. CDR3 length: 17 amino acids. Trimming removed 2 bases from V and 4 bases from J; junction bases left unmatched: 7. In germline, CDR1 is MNHNS, CDR2 SASEGT.

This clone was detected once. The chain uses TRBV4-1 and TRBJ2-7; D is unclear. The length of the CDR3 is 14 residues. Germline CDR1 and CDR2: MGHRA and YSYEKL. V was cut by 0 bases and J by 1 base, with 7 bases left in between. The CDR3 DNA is TGCGCCAGCAGCCAAGATCCAGTTTCCTACGAGCAGTACTTC. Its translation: CASSQDPVSYEQYF.

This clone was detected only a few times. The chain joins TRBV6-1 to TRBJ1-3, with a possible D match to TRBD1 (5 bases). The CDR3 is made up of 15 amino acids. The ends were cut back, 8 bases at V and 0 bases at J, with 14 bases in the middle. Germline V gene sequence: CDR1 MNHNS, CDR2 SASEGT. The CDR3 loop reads CASGSGLLSGNTIYF. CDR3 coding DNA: TGTGCCAGCGGCTCGGGACTGCTCTCTGGAAACACCATATATTTT.

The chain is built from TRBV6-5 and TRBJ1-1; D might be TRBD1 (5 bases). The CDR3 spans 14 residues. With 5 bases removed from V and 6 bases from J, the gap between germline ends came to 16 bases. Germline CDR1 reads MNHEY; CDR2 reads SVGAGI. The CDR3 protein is CASSKDGGWPEAFF. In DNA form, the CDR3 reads TGTGCCAGCAGTAAGGACGGGGGGTGGCCTGAAGCTTTCTTT.